A selection of T cell receptor beta chains follows, all from one sample in a study of OX40 agonist ivuxolimab in advanced cancers. Clones were read by immunoSEQ multiplex PCR, and TCRdb kept only the in-frame ones, dropping some. In the table there are about 46,000 clones, approximately 80% of which are singletons. The material sequenced was CD4+ or CD8+ T cells sorted from blood, taken in a trial of the OX40 agonist ivuxolimab. These receptors all stem from an adult with an advanced solid tumor such as melanoma, head and neck, liver or kidney cancer. The CDR3 runs from the conserved cysteine through the conserved F or W. The D gene is left open where the match is weak. The listing skips clone size in some rows; elsewhere it reads once, few, many or a size class.

V gene	D gene	J gene	clone size	CDR3 protein	CDR3 DNA
TRBV14	NA	TRBJ1-1	NA	CASSPNRGAIVTEAFF	TGTGCCAGCAGCCCGAACCGTGGGGCAATCGTCACTGAAGCTTTCTTT
TRBV28	TRBD1	TRBJ2-7	NA	CASSTPGTGSSYEQYF	TGTGCCAGCAGTACGCCAGGGACAGGGAGCTCCTACGAGCAGTACTTC
TRBV20-1	NA	TRBJ2-3	NA	CSATTATTQYF	TGCAGTGCTACGACCGCCACTACGCAGTATTTT
TRBV11-2	NA	TRBJ2-5	NA	CASSLEGGETQYF	TGTGCCAGCAGCTTAGAGGGGGGAGAGACCCAGTACTTC
TRBV4-3	TRBD2	TRBJ2-7	once	CASSQDTAGREEQYF	TGCGCCAGCAGCCAAGATACGGCGGGGAGGGAAGAGCAGTACTTC
TRBV5-8	TRBD1	TRBJ2-7	NA	CASSLYGTGGYEQYF	TGTGCCAGCAGCTTGTACGGGACAGGGGGCTACGAGCAGTACTTC
TRBV19	TRBD1	TRBJ1-1	few	CASSRGRGTTDTEAFF	TGTGCCAGTAGCCGAGGCAGGGGGACCACGGACACTGAAGCTTTCTTT
TRBV5-5	NA	TRBJ1-5	NA	CASSFLLSNQPQHF	TGTGCCAGCAGCTTCCTGCTTAGCAATCAGCCCCAGCATTTT
TRBV30	NA	TRBJ2-1	NA	CAWSGQGRYNEQFF	TGTGCCTGGAGTGGGCAGGGGAGGTACAATGAGCAGTTCTTC
TRBV7-2	NA	TRBJ2-1	NA	CASSLNPAARGEQFF	TGTGCCAGCAGCTTAAATCCGGCAGCCCGGGGTGAGCAGTTCTTC
TRBV5-1	TRBD2	TRBJ2-3	NA	CASRPGTSGLTDTQYF	TGCGCCAGCAGGCCTGGGACTAGCGGACTCACAGATACGCAGTATTTT
TRBV7-2	NA	TRBJ1-2	NA	CASSPGAGFVGYTF	TGTGCCAGCAGCCCGGGGGCAGGGTTCGTCGGCTACACCTTC
TRBV28	NA	TRBJ1-2	NA	CASSLSQRGRGYGYTF	TGTGCCAGCAGTTTAAGCCAGCGGGGGCGAGGCTATGGCTACACCTTC
TRBV6-5	NA	TRBJ1-5	NA	CASSYDRSNQPQHF	TGTGCCAGCAGTTACGACAGATCGAATCAGCCCCAGCATTTT
TRBV7-3	TRBD2	TRBJ2-1	NA	CASSLGTTSYNEQFF	TGTGCCAGCAGCTTAGGGACTACCTCCTACAATGAGCAGTTCTTC
TRBV28	NA	TRBJ2-7	NA	CASSFRGGLLEEQYF	TGTGCCAGCAGTTTCCGCGGTGGCCTCCTGGAAGAGCAGTACTTC
TRBV19	TRBD1	TRBJ1-5	NA	CASSIRGNQPQHF	TGTGCCAGTAGTATCAGGGGGAATCAGCCCCAGCATTTT
TRBV6-1	NA	TRBJ2-7	NA	CASSVGAYYEQYF	TGTGCCAGCAGTGTGGGGGCGTACTACGAGCAGTACTTC
TRBV5-4	NA	TRBJ2-7	NA	CASSFVNGGEQYF	TGTGCCAGCAGCTTCGTCAACGGGGGAGAGCAGTACTTC
TRBV7-2	NA	TRBJ1-2	NA	CASSNAGMHYGYTF	TGTGCCAGCAGCAATGCCGGGATGCACTATGGCTACACCTTC
TRBV5-4	NA	TRBJ1-6	few	CASSLRGIYNSPLHF	TGTGCCAGCAGCTTGAGGGGGATCTATAATTCACCCCTCCACTTT
TRBV4-1	TRBD1	TRBJ2-7	NA	CASSHDRGFYEQYF	TGCGCCAGCAGCCACGACAGGGGTTTCTACGAGCAGTACTTC
TRBV14	NA	TRBJ1-4	once	CASSQMVGTGANEKLFF	TGTGCCAGCAGCCAAATGGTAGGCACGGGCGCTAATGAAAAACTGTTTTTT
TRBV9	TRBD2	TRBJ2-5	NA	CASSVFGGLAGQETQYF	TGTGCCAGCAGCGTATTCGGGGGGCTAGCGGGACAAGAGACCCAGTACTTC
TRBV18	NA	TRBJ1-2	once	CASSLPGTPYGYTF	TGTGCCAGCTCACTTCCCGGGACCCCCTATGGCTACACCTTC
TRBV18	NA	TRBJ2-7	NA	CASSPSPGRAEQYF	TGTGCCAGCTCACCATCGCCGGGCCGCGCGGAGCAGTACTTC
TRBV5-6	TRBD1	TRBJ1-5	NA	CASSRTTGGLSNQPQHF	TGTGCCAGCAGCCGGACCACAGGGGGCCTTAGCAATCAGCCCCAGCATTTT
TRBV5-4	NA	TRBJ2-3	NA	CASSLVTDTQYF	TGTGCCAGCAGCTTGGTCACAGATACGCAGTATTTT
TRBV5-4	NA	TRBJ1-1	NA	CASSLERKNTEAFF	TGTGCCAGCAGCTTGGAACGGAAGAACACTGAAGCTTTCTTT